This TCR beta chain was sequenced for a study of blood T cell repertoires in COVID-19. Germline assignment: CDR1 LGHNA and CDR2 YNFKEQ. The CDR3 sequence is 15 residues long. V lost 3 bases, J lost 0 bases, and 11 bases lay in between. The protocol was immunoSEQ multiplex PCR, while the TCRdb copy is restricted to in-frame clones and leaves out a portion. This table has around 160,000 clones, roughly four fifths appearing once. The sequenced material came from peripheral blood. The V call is TRBV4-2, the J call TRBJ1-1; D is unresolved. The receptor was isolated from a human donor with acute or convalescent COVID-19. The donor label of this sample is uncertain. The CDR3 DNA reads TGTGCCAGCAGCCATGGAGCGGGAATGAACACTGAAGCTTTCTTT. This translates into CASSHGAGMNTEAFF.